This T cell receptor (beta chain) is from a study of blood T cell repertoires in COVID-19 (dated by TCRdb to about 2020). Study-level background: Collaborator samples came from the United States, Italy and Spain and covered acute and convalescent phases of COVID-19. The samples were drawn from the first 160 participants of the ongoing ImmuneRACE study and from some 1,300 subjects provided by 6 global collaborators. The sample metadata nearly always contained a de-identified subject ID, COVID-19 status, age in years and sex. A freely available public database, intended as a resource for researchers studying the immune response to SARS-CoV-2, is where the repertoires were released. Deeply sampled blood TCRbeta repertoires from subjects exposed to, actively infected with, or recovered from COVID-19 were included in the dataset. Where available, HLA class I and class II types were taken from metadata supplied by the sample provider and were not determined by assay-based typing. The prospective study material was composed of cDNA or gDNA derived from T cells, B-cell-depleted T cells, or PBMCs.

The immunoSEQ Assay, a bias-controlled multiplex PCR, was used to amplify TCRbeta CDR3 regions from genomic DNA. The paper's processing steps were these. The number of nucleated cells in each sample was estimated by amplification of reference gene primers within the assay. Sequence reads were collapsed and filtered to measure the absolute abundance of every unique TCRbeta CDR3 rearrangement. For each sample, productive Simpson clonality was calculated as the square root of Simpson's diversity index across productive rearrangements. TCRdb stores this immuneACCESS table with in-frame sequences only. Part of the clones is absent; in the studies checked, under half of the shortfall reflects unresolved V genes, and no reason is known for the rest. V and J calls and clone size are given by that table; D and trimming were obtained from the DNA. Recorded for this sample are about 320,000 clones; roughly 91% of them occurred a single time. The top ten constitute around 10% of the sample.

Overall results and qualifications from the work: How much clinical and demographic metadata was included differed by source and by participant, and the metadata was provided uncurated.

At one collaborating source in Seattle, patients were enrolled during active infection and were followed longitudinally through the course of disease. Whole blood was collected in K2EDTA tubes by collaborating institutions according to the institutions' own protocols. Collaborator samples were shipped for TCRbeta analysis as frozen whole blood, isolated PBMCs, or DNA extracted from either sample type. This clone was observed a single time. The specificity of this receptor is unknown. No much larger clone is present one base from it, and per-base qualities are unavailable. From the cysteine up to the phenylalanine, the CDR3 has a length of 13 residues. CDR3 DNA only is kept here, 39 bases in frame from base 1. The V end loses 2 bases and the J end loses 12 bases, and a stretch of 15 bases separates them. From the germline V gene, CDR1 is MNHNS and CDR2 is SASEGT.

This chain joins TRBV6-1 to TRBJ2-3; TRBD2 is a weak D gene call, 5 bases matching. What was sequenced was peripheral blood. The receptor was derived from a woman aged 25 to 39 with COVID-19, enrolled during active disease. The DNA sequence is TGTGCCAGCAGTGAAACGCACCGGAGGCCCCAGTATTTT. Translated, it reads CASSETHRRPQYF.